Each of the 20 T cell receptor beta chains below was sequenced from the same sample in a study of blood T cell repertoires in COVID-19. Here immunoSEQ multiplex PCR was the method, and the copy in TCRdb shows in-frame clones only, minus some. Of some 300,000 clones listed, around 90% are singletons. The sample comprised peripheral blood. Receptor source: a man between 65 and 79 years old with acute or convalescent COVID-19.

This rearrangement joins TRBV11-2 to TRBJ2-2; the D is unclear. Germline V gene lookup returns CDR1 SGHAT and CDR2 FQNNGV. V lost 5 bases to trimming and J lost 6 bases, with 13 bases between them. The CDR3 runs 14 residues. CDR3 in DNA: TGTGCCAGCAGCCCAACCCACCTAGCCGGGGAGCTGTTTTTT. This sequence encodes CASSPTHLAGELFF.

The chain employs TRBV2 and TRBJ1-2; no clear D gene. Germline assignment: CDR1 SNHLY and CDR2 FYNNEI. V gave up 4 bases and J gave up 2 bases, with 11 bases separating them. The CDR3 sequence is 14 residues long. The CDR3 here is CASSVSSRNYGYTF. In DNA form, the CDR3 reads TGTGCCAGCAGTGTCTCGTCCAGAAACTATGGCTACACCTTC.

The chain couples TRBV28 to TRBJ1-3; D unresolved. CDR1 and CDR2 (germline): MDHEN, SYDVKM. The CDR3 has 16 residues. V lost 1 base and J 0 bases, leaving 10 bases between the germline ends. This CDR3 reads CASSLSAANSGNTIYF. The CDR3 DNA reads TGTGCCAGCAGTTTATCGGCGGCCAACTCTGGAAACACCATATATTTT.

This clone was detected only a few times. The chain carries TRBV28 and TRBJ2-7; 7 bases line up with TRBD1. The V and J ends lost 5 bases and 4 bases, in that order; junction bases with no gene match: 11. Germline-derived CDR1 and CDR2 are MDHEN and SYDVKM. CDR3 length equals 15 residues. CDR3 sequence reads: CASSHRQGRGYEQYF. The CDR3 nucleotides are TGTGCCAGCAGTCATCGACAGGGACGGGGATACGAGCAGTACTTC.

This clone was found a few times. The identical CDR3 is also encoded by other nucleotide sequences in the sample. The V gene is TRBV5-1, the J gene TRBJ2-5; 10 bases match TRBD2. Trimming took 0 bases from V and 5 from J; bases not matched to a gene: 7. The CDR3 runs to 16 residues. Germline V gene lookup returns CDR1 SGHRS and CDR2 YFSETQ. The CDR3 DNA reads as TGCGCCAGCAGCTTGGCCGTAGCGGGAGGTCAGGAGACCCAGTACTTC. Translating it yields CASSLAVAGGQETQYF.

This clone has a single count. The rearrangement joins TRBV5-6 to TRBJ2-7; TRBD1 is a possible D gene (6 bases). Germline values: CDR1 SGHDT, CDR2 YYEEEE. The CDR3 runs to 13 residues. V was pared by 4 bases and J by 10 bases, with 18 bases between. The CDR3 sequence is CASSPALTGYQYF. Here the CDR3 DNA reads TGTGCCAGCAGCCCGGCCCTGACAGGCTATCAGTACTTC.

This sequence joins TRBV4-3 and TRBJ1-6; the D is unclear. This CDR3 spans 14 amino acids. Germline values: CDR1 LGHNA, CDR2 YSLEER. With 0 bases removed from V and 9 bases from J, the gap between germline ends came to 9 bases. CDR3 nucleotides: TGCGCCAGCAGCCAAGAATTGGCGGCTTCACCCCTCCACTTT. This encodes CASSQELAASPLHF.

A single count supports this clone. The chain is built from TRBV5-4 and TRBJ2-4; 7 nucleotides match TRBD2. CDR1 and CDR2 from the germline V gene are SGHNT and YYREEE (reference sequence). J was trimmed by 0 bases and V by 4 bases; bases with no gene match: 16. This CDR3 contains 19 residues. The chain's CDR3 is CASSPVGGSLILAKNIQYF. The CDR3 nucleotides are TGTGCCAGCAGCCCGGTCGGGGGGTCCCTAATACTAGCCAAAAACATTCAGTACTTC.

The chain carries TRBV7-2 and TRBJ1-1; the D is unclear. Looked up from germline, CDR1 is SGHTA and CDR2 is FQGNSA. V lost 1 base and J 0 bases, leaving 12 bases between the germline ends. This CDR3 comprises 16 residues. This CDR3 reads CASSLGSAAMNTEAFF. The CDR3 DNA sequence: TGTGCCAGCAGCTTAGGGTCCGCAGCGATGAACACTGAAGCTTTCTTT.

This clone was counted only a few times. This chain connects TRBV4-3 to TRBJ2-5; D is perhaps TRBD2 (6 bases). CDR3 length equals 13 residues. V shed 4 bases and J shed 5 bases, with 11 bases lying between them. Per the germline V gene, CDR1 is LGHNA and CDR2 is YSLEER. CDR3 loop: CASSPGAGETQYF. The CDR3 DNA sequence: TGCGCCAGCAGCCCCGGGGCGGGGGAGACCCAGTACTTC.

V and J are TRBV12-5 and TRBJ2-1, with 7 bases aligning to TRBD2. The germline V gene has CDR1 LGHNT and CDR2 FRNRAP. The CDR3 extends over 15 amino acids. With V trimmed by 5 bases and J by 4 bases, 8 bases remained unmatched. In DNA, the CDR3 is TGTGCTAGTGGTCGTGGGGATAGCGGGTACAATGAGCAGTTCTTC. Translated: CASGRGDSGYNEQFF.

This chain links TRBV18 with TRBJ2-7; 13 bases match TRBD2. CDR1 is KGHSH and CDR2 is LQKENI in the germline V gene. Losses at the gene ends were 4 bases for V and 7 bases for J; bases not matched to a gene: 7. The CDR3 contains 15 residues. DNA for the CDR3: TGTGCCAGCTCACGCGGACTAGCGGGAGAAGTAGAGCAGTACTTC. Encoded protein: CASSRGLAGEVEQYF. The full variable domain, completed using reference TRBV18 and TRBJ2-7, is NAGVMQNPRHLVRRRGQEARLRCSPMKGHSHVYWYRQLPEEGLKFMVYLQKENIIDESGMPKERFSAEFPKEGPSILRIQQVVRGDSAAYFCASSRGLAGEVEQYFGPGTRLTVT.

The genes are TRBV24-1 and TRBJ2-5, with TRBD1 matching over 7 bases. The germline V gene encodes CDR1 KGHDR and CDR2 SFDVKD. The CDR3 loop spans 15 amino acids. The J segment lost 2 bases and the V segment lost 0 bases, leaving 2 bases of the junction unmatched. In DNA form, the CDR3 reads TGTGCCACCAGTGATTTGGGGACAGCACAAGAGACCCAGTACTTC. This codes for CATSDLGTAQETQYF.

The chain joins TRBV6-6 to TRBJ1-4; 9 positions match TRBD1. The CDR3 runs 16 residues. Trimming cost V 0 bases and J 4 bases; bases outside gene matches: 3. CDR1 is MNHNY, CDR2 SVGAGI, per germline (reference sequence). This CDR3 is CASSYSQGADNEKLFF. The CDR3 DNA reads as TGTGCCAGCAGTTACTCACAGGGGGCCGATAATGAAAAACTGTTTTTT.

V usage is TRBV19 and J usage is TRBJ2-4; D is possibly TRBD1 (5 bases). Per germline, CDR1 LNHDA and CDR2 SQIVND (reference sequence). The germline V and J ends were trimmed by 7 bases and 8 bases, with 18 bases remaining between them. This CDR3 contains 14 residues. Here the CDR3 reads CASKGPQGTDIQYF. CDR3 nucleotide sequence: TGTGCCAGTAAGGGCCCGCAGGGTACGGACATTCAGTACTTC.

The chain employs TRBV29-1 and TRBJ2-7, with 10 positions matching TRBD2. The CDR3 extends over 12 amino acids. Trimming at V came to 7 bases and at J to 6 bases, leaving 6 bases not matched to a gene. Germline-derived CDR1 and CDR2 are SQVTM and ANQGSEA. This CDR3 reads CSGLAGAGEQYF. CDR3 nucleotides: TGCAGCGGGCTAGCGGGAGCTGGCGAGCAGTACTTC.

This clone has at least ten counts. Other DNA sequences in the sample encode the same CDR3. V usage is TRBV5-1 and J usage is TRBJ2-5; D not resolved. The V end lost 0 bases, the J end lost 2 bases, and 8 bases lay between the germline ends. The CDR3 is 14 residues long. The germline V gene has CDR1 SGHRS and CDR2 YFSETQ. The CDR3 here is CASSLVATQETQYF. In nucleotides, the CDR3 is TGCGCCAGCAGCTTGGTGGCGACACAAGAGACCCAGTACTTC.

The chain links TRBV9 to TRBJ1-2, with 9 bases identical to TRBD1. V gave up 4 bases and J gave up 4 bases; unmatched junction bases: 5. CDR1 is SGDLS, CDR2 YYNGEE, per germline. The CDR3 extends over 14 amino acids. CDR3 residues: CASSLQGAPYGYTF. The CDR3 DNA reads TGTGCCAGCAGCTTACAGGGGGCGCCCTATGGCTACACCTTC.

This clone has just one count. The chain recombines TRBV14 with TRBJ2-1, with 8 bases aligning to TRBD2. Germline V lookup: CDR1 SGHDN, CDR2 FVKESK. The CDR3 is made up of 16 amino acids. J was trimmed by 9 bases and V by 4 bases; bases with no gene match: 14. The CDR3 spells CASSLLGTSGLAEQFF. Written as DNA, the CDR3 is TGTGCCAGCAGCCTCCTCGGGACTAGTGGCCTCGCTGAGCAGTTCTTC. Combining the CDR3 with reference TRBV14 and TRBJ2-1 gives the whole variable domain EAGVTQFPSHSVIEKGQTVTLRCDPISGHDNLYWYRRVMGKEIKFLLHFVKESKQDESGMPNNRFLAERTGGTYSTLKVQPAELEDSGVYFCASSLLGTSGLAEQFFGPGTRLTVL.

The chain is built from TRBV6-4 and TRBJ1-1, with TRBD1 matching over 8 bases. This CDR3 comprises 13 residues. The junction had 3 bases not matched to a gene; V was cut back by 4 bases and J by 5 bases. Germline assignment: CDR1 MRHNA and CDR2 SNTAGT. This CDR3 is CASSGTGGTEAFF. Here the CDR3 DNA reads TGTGCCAGCAGTGGCACAGGGGGTACTGAAGCTTTCTTT.